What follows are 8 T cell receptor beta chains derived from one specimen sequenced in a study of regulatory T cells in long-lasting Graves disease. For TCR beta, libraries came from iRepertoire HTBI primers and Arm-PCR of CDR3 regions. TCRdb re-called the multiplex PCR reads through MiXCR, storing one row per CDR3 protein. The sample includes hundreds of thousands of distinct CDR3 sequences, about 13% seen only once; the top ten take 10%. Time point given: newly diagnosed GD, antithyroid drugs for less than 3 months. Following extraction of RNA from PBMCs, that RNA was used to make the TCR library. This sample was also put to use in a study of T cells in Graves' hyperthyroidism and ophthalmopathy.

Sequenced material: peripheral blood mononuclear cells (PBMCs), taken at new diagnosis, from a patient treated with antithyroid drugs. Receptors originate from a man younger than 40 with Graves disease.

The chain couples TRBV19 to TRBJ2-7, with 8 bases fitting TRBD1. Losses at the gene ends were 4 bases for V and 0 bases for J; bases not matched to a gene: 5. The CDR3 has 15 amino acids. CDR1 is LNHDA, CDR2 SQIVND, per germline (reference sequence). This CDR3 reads CASSTSGTGSYEQYF. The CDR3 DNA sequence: TGTGCCAGTAGTACCTCCGGGACAGGCTCCTACGAGCAGTACTTC.

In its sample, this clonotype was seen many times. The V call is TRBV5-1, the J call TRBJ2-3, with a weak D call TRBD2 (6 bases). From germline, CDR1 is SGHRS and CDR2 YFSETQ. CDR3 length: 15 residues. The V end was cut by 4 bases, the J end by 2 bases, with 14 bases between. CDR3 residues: CASSPGDLLTDTQYF. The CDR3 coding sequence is TGCGCCAGCAGCCCCGGGGACTTACTCACAGATACGCAGTATTTT.

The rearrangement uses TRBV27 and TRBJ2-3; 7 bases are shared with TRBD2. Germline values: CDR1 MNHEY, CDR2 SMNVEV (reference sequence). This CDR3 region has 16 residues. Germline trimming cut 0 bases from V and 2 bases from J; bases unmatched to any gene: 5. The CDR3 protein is CASSLSTSSSTDTQYF. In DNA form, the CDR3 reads TGTGCCAGCAGTTTATCGACTAGCTCTTCCACAGATACGCAGTATTTT.

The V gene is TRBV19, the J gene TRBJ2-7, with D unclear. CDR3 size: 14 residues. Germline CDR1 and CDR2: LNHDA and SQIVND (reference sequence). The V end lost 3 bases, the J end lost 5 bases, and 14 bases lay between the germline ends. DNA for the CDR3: TGTGCCAGTAGTATTGGAGAGCTCTCTCACGAGCAGTACTTC. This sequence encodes CASSIGELSHEQYF.

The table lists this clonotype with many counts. CDR3 in DNA: TGTGCCAGCAGCGCCGATCCGAACACCGGGGAGCTGTTTTTT. Translation: CASSADPNTGELFF. The chain carries TRBV12-3 or TRBV12-4 and TRBJ2-2, with unresolved D. V lost 6 bases, J lost 0 bases, and 8 bases lay in between. There are 14 residues in the CDR3.

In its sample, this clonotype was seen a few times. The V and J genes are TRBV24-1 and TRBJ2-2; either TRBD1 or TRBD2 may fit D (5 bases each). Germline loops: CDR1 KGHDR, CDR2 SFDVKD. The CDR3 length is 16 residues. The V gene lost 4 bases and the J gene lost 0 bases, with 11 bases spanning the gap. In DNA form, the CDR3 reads TGTGCCACCAGTGAACTAGGGGTCGCGAACACCGGGGAGCTGTTTTTT. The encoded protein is CATSELGVANTGELFF.

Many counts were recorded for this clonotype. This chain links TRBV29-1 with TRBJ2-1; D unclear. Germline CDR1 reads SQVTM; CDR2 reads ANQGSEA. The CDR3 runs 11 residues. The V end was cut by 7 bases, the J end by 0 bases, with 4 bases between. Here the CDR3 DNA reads TGCAGCGGGGACTCCTACAATGAGCAGTTCTTC. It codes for CSGDSYNEQFF.

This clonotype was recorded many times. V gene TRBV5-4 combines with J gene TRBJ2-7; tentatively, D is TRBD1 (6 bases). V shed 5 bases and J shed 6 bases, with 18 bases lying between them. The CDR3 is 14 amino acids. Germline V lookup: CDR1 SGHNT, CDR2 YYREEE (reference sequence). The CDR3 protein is CASRSVGGAAEQYF. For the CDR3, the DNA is TGTGCCAGCAGGAGTGTTGGGGGCGCGGCCGAGCAGTACTTC.